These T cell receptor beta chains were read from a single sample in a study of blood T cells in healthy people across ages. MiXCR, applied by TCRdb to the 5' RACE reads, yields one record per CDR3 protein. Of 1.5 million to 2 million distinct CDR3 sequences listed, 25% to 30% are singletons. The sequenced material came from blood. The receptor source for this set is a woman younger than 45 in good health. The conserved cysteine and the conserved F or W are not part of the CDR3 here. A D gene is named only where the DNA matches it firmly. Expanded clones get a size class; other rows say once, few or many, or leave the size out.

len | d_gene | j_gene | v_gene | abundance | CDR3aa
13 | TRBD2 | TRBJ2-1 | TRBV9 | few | ASSVWAGGDSEQF
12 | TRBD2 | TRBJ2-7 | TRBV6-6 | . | ASRTSGRGHEQY
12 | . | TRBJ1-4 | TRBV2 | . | ASSGDRYNEKLF
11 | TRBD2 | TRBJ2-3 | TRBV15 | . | ATGAGGRDTQY
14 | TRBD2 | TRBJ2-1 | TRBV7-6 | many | ASSPLLATTWNEQF
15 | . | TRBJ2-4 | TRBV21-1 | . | ASSHRKTGRPKNIQY
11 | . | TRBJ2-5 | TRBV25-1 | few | ASREGAMETQY
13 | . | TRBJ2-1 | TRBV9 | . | ASSVDVDPQREQF
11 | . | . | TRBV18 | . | ASSPQRADEQY
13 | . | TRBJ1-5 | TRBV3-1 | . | ASSQDVGGNQPQH
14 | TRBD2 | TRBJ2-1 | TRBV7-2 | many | ASSPRPSGGYNEQF
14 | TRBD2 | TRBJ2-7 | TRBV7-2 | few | ASSSILAGPSYEQY
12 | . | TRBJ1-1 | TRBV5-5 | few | ASSLFRDGAEAF
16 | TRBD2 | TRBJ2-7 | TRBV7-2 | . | ASSPWTSGIVREYEQY
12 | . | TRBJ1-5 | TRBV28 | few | ASSFNSGNQPQH
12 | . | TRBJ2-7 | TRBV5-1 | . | ASSFGGEAYEQY
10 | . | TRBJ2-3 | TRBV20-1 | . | SANVGTDTQY
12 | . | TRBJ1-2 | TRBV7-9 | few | ASSFVSGLYGYT
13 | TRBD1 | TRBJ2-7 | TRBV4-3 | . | ACSQASGGAYEQY